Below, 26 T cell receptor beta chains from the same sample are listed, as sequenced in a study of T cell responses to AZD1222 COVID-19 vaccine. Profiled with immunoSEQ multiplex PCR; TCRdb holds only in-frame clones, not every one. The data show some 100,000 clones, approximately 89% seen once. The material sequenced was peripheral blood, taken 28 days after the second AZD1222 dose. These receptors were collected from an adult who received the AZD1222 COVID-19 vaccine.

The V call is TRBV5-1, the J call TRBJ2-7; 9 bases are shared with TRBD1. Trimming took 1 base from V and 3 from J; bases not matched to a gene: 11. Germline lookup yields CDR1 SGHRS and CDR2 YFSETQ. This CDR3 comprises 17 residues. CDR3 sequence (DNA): TGCGCCAGCAGCTTGAGGTCCCCTGGGACAGGGAGCTACGAGCAGTACTTC. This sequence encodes CASSLRSPGTGSYEQYF.

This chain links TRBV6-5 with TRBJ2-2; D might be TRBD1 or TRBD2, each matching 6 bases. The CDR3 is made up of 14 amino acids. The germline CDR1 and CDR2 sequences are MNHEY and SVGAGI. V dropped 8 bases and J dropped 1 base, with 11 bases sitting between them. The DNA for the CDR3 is TGTGCCAGCCGGGGGCGGGTGAACACCGGGGAGCTGTTTTTT. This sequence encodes CASRGRVNTGELFF.

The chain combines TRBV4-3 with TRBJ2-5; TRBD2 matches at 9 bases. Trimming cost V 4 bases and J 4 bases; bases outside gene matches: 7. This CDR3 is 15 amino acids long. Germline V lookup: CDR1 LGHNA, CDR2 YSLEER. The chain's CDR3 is CASSRLAGVGETQYF. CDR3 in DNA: TGCGCCAGCAGCCGATTAGCGGGAGTTGGAGAGACCCAGTACTTC.

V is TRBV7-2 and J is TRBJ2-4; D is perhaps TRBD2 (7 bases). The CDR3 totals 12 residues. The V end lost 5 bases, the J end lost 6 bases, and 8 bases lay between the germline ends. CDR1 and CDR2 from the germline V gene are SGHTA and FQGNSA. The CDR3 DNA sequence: TGTGCCAGCAGCAGGGGGGGAAACATTCAGTACTTC. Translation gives CASSRGGNIQYF.

The DNA for the CDR3 is TGTGCCAGCAGCCAAGTCGTACTAGCGGGAGGACTATCCACCGGGGAGCTGTTTTTT. Protein product: CASSQVVLAGGLSTGELFF. The chain recombines TRBV4-2 with TRBJ2-2; 12 nucleotides match TRBD2. This CDR3 is 19 amino acids long. Trimming removed 1 base from V and 4 bases from J; junction bases left unmatched: 10. Per the germline V gene, CDR1 is LGHNA and CDR2 is YNFKEQ.

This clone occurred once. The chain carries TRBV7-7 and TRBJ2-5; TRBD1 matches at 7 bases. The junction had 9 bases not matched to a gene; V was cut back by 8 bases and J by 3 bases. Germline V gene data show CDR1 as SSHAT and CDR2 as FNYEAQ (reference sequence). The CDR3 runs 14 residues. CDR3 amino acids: CASGFPGTEETQYF. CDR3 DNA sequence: TGTGCCAGCGGATTTCCCGGGACAGAAGAGACCCAGTACTTC.

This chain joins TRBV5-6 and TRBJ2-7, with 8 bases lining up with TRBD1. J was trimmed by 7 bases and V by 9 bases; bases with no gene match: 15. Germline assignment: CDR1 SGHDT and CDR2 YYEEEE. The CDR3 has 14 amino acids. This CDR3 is CANRGTDRDQEQYF. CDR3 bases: TGTGCCAATCGAGGGACGGACAGGGACCAAGAGCAGTACTTC.

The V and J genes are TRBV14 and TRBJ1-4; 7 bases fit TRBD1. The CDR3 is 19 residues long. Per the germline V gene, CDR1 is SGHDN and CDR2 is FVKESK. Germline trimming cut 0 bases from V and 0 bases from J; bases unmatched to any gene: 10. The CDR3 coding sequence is TGTGCCAGCAGCCAAGACCGGGACAGCGATGTTGCAACTAATGAAAAACTGTTTTTT. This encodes CASSQDRDSDVATNEKLFF.

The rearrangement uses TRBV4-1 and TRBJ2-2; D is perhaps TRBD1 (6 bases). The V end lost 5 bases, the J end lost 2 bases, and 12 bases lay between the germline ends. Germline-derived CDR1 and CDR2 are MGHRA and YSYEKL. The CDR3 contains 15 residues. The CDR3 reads CASSSDRFNTGELFF. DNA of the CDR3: TGCGCCAGCAGCAGCGACAGGTTCAACACCGGGGAGCTGTTTTTT.

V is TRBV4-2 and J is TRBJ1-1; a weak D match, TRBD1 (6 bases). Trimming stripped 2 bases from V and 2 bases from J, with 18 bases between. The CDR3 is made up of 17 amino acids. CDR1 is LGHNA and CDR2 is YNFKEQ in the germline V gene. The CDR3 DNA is TGTGCCAGCAGCCAAAAAGGCAGGGGAAGGTCTAACACTGAAGCTTTCTTT. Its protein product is CASSQKGRGRSNTEAFF.

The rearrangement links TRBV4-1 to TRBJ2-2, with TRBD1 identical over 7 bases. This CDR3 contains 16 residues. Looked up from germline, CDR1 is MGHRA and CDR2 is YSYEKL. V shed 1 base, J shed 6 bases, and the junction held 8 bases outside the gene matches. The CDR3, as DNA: TGCGCCAGCAGCCAAGCAACGATCGGGACAGCCGGGGAGCTGTTTTTT. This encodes CASSQATIGTAGELFF.

In DNA, the CDR3 is TGCGCCAGCAGCCAGGAATTTCGGACTAGCGGGAGAGGCGGGGAGACCCAGTACTTC. This encodes CASSQEFRTSGRGGETQYF. The V and J genes are TRBV4-1 and TRBJ2-5; TRBD2 agrees at 13 bases. From germline, CDR1 is MGHRA and CDR2 YSYEKL. V was clipped by 3 bases and J by 5 bases; unmatched bases: 15. There are 19 residues in the CDR3.

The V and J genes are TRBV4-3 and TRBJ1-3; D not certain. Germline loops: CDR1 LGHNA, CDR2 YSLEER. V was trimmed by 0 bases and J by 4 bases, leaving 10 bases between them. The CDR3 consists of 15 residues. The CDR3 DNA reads TGCGCCAGCAGCCAAGATATGGGGTCCGGAAACACCATATATTTT. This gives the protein CASSQDMGSGNTIYF.

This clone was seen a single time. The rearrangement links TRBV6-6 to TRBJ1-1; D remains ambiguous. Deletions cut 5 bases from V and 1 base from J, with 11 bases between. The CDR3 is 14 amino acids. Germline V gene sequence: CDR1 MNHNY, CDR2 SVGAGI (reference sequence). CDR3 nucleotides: TGTGCCAGCAGTCTCCGGACTGAGAACACTGAAGCTTTCTTT. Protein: CASSLRTENTEAFF.

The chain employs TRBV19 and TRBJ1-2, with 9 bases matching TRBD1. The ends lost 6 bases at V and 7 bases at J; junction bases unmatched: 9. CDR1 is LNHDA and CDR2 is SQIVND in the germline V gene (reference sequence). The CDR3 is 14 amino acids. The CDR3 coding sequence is TGTGCCAGTAGCAGGGGACAGGGATCCGCTGGCTACACCTTC. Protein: CASSRGQGSAGYTF.

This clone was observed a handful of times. CDR3 amino acids: CASSQLRGYGYTF. Here the CDR3 DNA reads TGTGCCAGCAGCCAATTACGGGGGTATGGCTACACCTTC. This chain connects TRBV3-1 (or the pseudogene TRBV3-2) to TRBJ1-2, with D possibly TRBD1 on 5 matching bases. V was trimmed by 2 bases and J by 5 bases, leaving 9 bases between them. Germline V gene lookup returns CDR1 LGHDT and CDR2 YNNKEL (reference sequence). The CDR3 contains 13 residues.

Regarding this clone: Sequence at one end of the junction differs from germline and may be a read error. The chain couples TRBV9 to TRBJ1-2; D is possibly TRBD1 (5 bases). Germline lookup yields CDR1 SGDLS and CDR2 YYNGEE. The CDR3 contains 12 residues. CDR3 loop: CASSAPNQAGCF. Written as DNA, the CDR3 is TGTGCCAGCAGCGCCCCAAACCAGGCAGGGTGTTTC.

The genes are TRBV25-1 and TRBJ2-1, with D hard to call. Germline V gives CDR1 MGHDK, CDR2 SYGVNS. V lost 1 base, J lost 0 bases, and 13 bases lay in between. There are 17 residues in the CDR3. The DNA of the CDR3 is TGTGCCAGCAGTGAATTCCCACTCCTAAACTCCTACAATGAGCAGTTCTTC. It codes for CASSEFPLLNSYNEQFF.

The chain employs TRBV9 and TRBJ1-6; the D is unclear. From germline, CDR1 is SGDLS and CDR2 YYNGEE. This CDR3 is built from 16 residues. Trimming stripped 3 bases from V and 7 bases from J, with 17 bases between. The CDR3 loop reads CASSARTGPMNSPLHF. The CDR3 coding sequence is TGTGCCAGCAGCGCAAGGACTGGGCCGATGAATTCACCCCTCCACTTT.

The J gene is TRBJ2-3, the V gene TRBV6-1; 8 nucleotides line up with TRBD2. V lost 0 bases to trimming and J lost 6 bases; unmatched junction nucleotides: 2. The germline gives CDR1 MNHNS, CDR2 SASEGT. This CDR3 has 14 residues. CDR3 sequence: CASSEAPGGDTQYF. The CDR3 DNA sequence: TGTGCCAGCAGTGAAGCCCCGGGGGGGGATACGCAGTATTTT.

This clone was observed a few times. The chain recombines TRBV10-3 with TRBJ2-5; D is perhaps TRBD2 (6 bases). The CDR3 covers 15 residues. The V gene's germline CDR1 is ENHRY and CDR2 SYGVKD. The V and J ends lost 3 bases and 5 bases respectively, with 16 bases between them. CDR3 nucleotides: TGTGCCATCAGTGAACCGGGACTGGAGGTGGAGACCCAGTACTTC. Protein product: CAISEPGLEVETQYF.

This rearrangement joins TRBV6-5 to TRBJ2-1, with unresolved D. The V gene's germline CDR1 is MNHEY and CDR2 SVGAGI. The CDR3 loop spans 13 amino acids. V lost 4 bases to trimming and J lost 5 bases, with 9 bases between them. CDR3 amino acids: CASSFGFDNEQFF. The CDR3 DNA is TGTGCCAGCAGTTTTGGGTTTGACAATGAGCAGTTCTTC.

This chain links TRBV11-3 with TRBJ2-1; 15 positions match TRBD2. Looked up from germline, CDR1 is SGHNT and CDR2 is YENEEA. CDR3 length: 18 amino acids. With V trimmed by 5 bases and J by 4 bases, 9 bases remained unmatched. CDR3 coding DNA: TGTGCCAGCAGCCCGGGACTAGCGGGGGGTTTAGGGTACAATGAGCAGTTCTTC. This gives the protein CASSPGLAGGLGYNEQFF.

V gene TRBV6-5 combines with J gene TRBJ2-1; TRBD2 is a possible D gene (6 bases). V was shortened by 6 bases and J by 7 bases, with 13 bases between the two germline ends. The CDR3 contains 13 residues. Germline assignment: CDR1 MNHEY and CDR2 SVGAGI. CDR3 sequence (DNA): TGTGCCAGCAGCGGGGGTTTGTTGAATGAGCAGTTCTTC. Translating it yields CASSGGLLNEQFF.

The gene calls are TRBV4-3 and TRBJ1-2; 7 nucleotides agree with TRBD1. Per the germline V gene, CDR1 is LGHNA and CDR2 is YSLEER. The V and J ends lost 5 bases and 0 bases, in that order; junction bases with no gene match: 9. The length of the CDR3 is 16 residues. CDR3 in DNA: TGCGCCAGCAGCGCCGGTTCCGGGACAGCTAACTATGGCTACACCTTC. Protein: CASSAGSGTANYGYTF.

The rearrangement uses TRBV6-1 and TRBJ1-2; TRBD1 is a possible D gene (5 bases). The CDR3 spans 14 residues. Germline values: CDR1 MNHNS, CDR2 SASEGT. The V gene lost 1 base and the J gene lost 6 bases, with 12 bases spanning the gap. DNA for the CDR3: TGTGCCAGCAGTGAAGTGGCACAGGAGAATGGCTACACCTTC. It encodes CASSEVAQENGYTF.